The 3 T cell receptor beta chains below all came from one sample that was sequenced in a study of regulatory T cells. Their antigens are not known. The PCR used 52 TRBV and 13 TRBJ primers. Assay: immunoSEQ multiplex PCR; the TCRdb copy retains only in-frame clones and omits some. The sample records around 4,000 clones, 75% to 95% being singletons. Overall study results and limits: CD3G-deficient patients' regulatory T cells showed reduced Shannon diversity versus autologous conventional CD4+ and control regulatory cells.

Sequencing was performed on CD4+ Tregs sorted from blood. The receptors originated from a child younger than 10 with CD3G deficiency.

The CDR3 sequence: CASSSPGIHEQYF. CDR3 nucleotides: TGTGCCAGCAGTTCGCCGGGGATCCACGAGCAGTACTTC. The chain combines TRBV6-7 with TRBJ2-5; tentative D call: TRBD2 (5 bases). The J call may be in error: the DNA end matches TRBJ2-7 better. TRBV6-7 is an ORF for which the function is uncertain. The CDR3 has 13 residues.

The chain uses TRBV6-6 and TRBJ2-2; D is undetermined. The V and J ends lost 6 bases and 1 base respectively, with 0 bases between them. The CDR3 is 11 amino acids. Germline lookup yields CDR1 MNHNY and CDR2 SVGAGI (reference sequence). CDR3 in amino acids: CASRNTGELFF. The CDR3 DNA sequence: TGTGCCAGCAGGAACACCGGGGAGCTGTTTTTT.

The J gene is TRBJ2-2, the V gene TRBV11-2; 8 bases match TRBD1. CDR1 and CDR2 (germline): SGHAT, FQNNGV. V was pared by 6 bases and J by 4 bases, with 10 bases of the junction left unmatched. CDR3 length equals 16 residues. The CDR3 sequence: CASSLRAGGSTGELFF. The CDR3 DNA reads TGTGCCAGCAGTCTGAGGGCAGGGGGCAGCACCGGGGAGCTGTTTTTT.